Listed below are T cell receptor beta chains from one sample, sequenced in a study of cytomegalovirus exposure and HLA in healthy donors. Data came from immunoSEQ multiplex PCR; TCRdb stores just in-frame clones and leaves some out. This sample has 70,000 or so clones, with 86% found just once. The specimen was PBMCs. These TCRs come from a woman aged 25 to 45 in good health and CMV-seronegative. The CDR3 runs from the conserved cysteine through the conserved F or W. Only part of the rows carry a size: once, few, many, or a class if the clone is expanded.

CDR3 protein: CASSLAATEGETQYF
J gene: TRBJ2-5
V gene: TRBV5-1
clone size: .

CDR3 protein: CASSLGGAPYEQYF
J gene: TRBJ2-7
V gene: TRBV5-4
clone size: .

CDR3 protein: CASSSQTGYLRGQYF
J gene: TRBJ2-7
V gene: TRBV27
clone size: .

CDR3 protein: CASSYRQGGYTF
J gene: TRBJ1-2
V gene: TRBV6-6
clone size: .

CDR3 protein: CASSKERVPDLKTPNTEAFF
J gene: TRBJ1-1
V gene: TRBV21-1
clone size: once

CDR3 protein: CASRLQGVTEAFF
J gene: TRBJ1-1
V gene: TRBV27
clone size: .

CDR3 protein: CASSPGTRGQETQYF
J gene: TRBJ2-5
V gene: TRBV5-1
clone size: few

CDR3 protein: CASLHYSGANVLTF
J gene: TRBJ2-6
V gene: TRBV19
clone size: .

CDR3 protein: CASSPGQPNTEAFF
J gene: TRBJ1-1
V gene: TRBV11-3
clone size: .

CDR3 protein: CASSITLGASYEQYF
J gene: .
V gene: TRBV19
clone size: .

CDR3 protein: CASSLALARDTTYEQYF
J gene: TRBJ2-7
V gene: TRBV7-9
clone size: .

CDR3 protein: CASSRLAGTYNEQFF
J gene: TRBJ2-1
V gene: TRBV9
clone size: .

CDR3 protein: CASSSGLPGSYTF
J gene: TRBJ1-2
V gene: TRBV28
clone size: .

CDR3 protein: CSATRGNEQFF
J gene: TRBJ2-1
V gene: TRBV20-1
clone size: .

CDR3 protein: CASSAGRGETQYF
J gene: TRBJ2-5
V gene: TRBV7-8
clone size: .

CDR3 protein: CASSSLTGVLGPNTEAFF
J gene: TRBJ1-1
V gene: TRBV27
clone size: .

CDR3 protein: CASSSAGTGRSGANVLTF
J gene: TRBJ2-6
V gene: TRBV11-3
clone size: .

CDR3 protein: CASSQDTRYEQYF
J gene: TRBJ2-7
V gene: TRBV4-1
clone size: .

CDR3 protein: CASRGTGAGRAEAFF
J gene: TRBJ1-1
V gene: TRBV28
clone size: .

CDR3 protein: CASSLGQRRNEQFF
J gene: TRBJ2-1
V gene: TRBV14
clone size: .

CDR3 protein: CASSWGQGANTEAFF
J gene: TRBJ1-1
V gene: TRBV25-1
clone size: .

CDR3 protein: CASSVRDYPLNEQFF
J gene: TRBJ2-1
V gene: TRBV2
clone size: .

CDR3 protein: CASSSSPLNYGYTF
J gene: TRBJ1-2
V gene: TRBV28
clone size: few

CDR3 protein: CASSLSGLAGAPSYEQYF
J gene: TRBJ2-7
V gene: TRBV27
clone size: .

CDR3 protein: CASSTGTGELFF
J gene: TRBJ2-2
V gene: TRBV5-1
clone size: .

CDR3 protein: CASSPQQGSNQPQHF
J gene: TRBJ1-5
V gene: TRBV6-1
clone size: .

CDR3 protein: CASSLPTSGSSYEQYF
J gene: TRBJ2-7
V gene: TRBV5-1
clone size: .